A selection of T cell receptor beta chains follows, all from one sample in a study of CD8 T cells in ankylosing spondylitis. TCRdb fed the 5' RACE reads into MiXCR, producing one record per CDR3 protein. The table includes just under 550,000 distinct CDR3 sequences, roughly 13% detected once. Sequences were obtained from blood, either unsorted or a sorted T cell fraction (not recorded which). These receptors all come from a male donor with ankylosing spondylitis. CDR3s include the opening cysteine and the closing phenylalanine or tryptophan. The D gene is left open where the match is weak. Expanded clones get a size class; other rows say once, few or many, or leave the size out.

abundance	j_gene	v_gene	d_gene	CDR3aa	CDR3nt
.	TRBJ2-3	TRBV5-5	.	CASSFDSLWDTQYF	TGTGCCAGCAGCTTTGACTCCTTGTGGGATACGCAGTATTTT
.	TRBJ1-1	TRBV20-1	.	CSARYARNTEAFF	TGCAGTGCTAGATATGCCAGGAACACTGAAGCTTTCTTT
few	TRBJ1-6	TRBV3-1	TRBD1	CASSQVGTENSPLHF	TGTGCCAGCAGCCAAGTTGGGACAGAGAATTCACCCCTCCACTTT
few	TRBJ2-2	TRBV29-1	.	CSVVVRGGTGELFF	TGCAGCGTTGTGGTGAGGGGGGGTACCGGGGAGCTGTTTTTT
few	TRBJ2-1	TRBV2	TRBD2	CAGGLAALSNEQFF	TGTGCCGGGGGACTAGCGGCCCTCTCCAATGAGCAGTTCTTC
few	TRBJ1-5	TRBV7-2	TRBD1	CASSPRGTANQPQHF	TGTGCCAGCAGCCCTAGGGGGACAGCTAATCAGCCCCAGCATTTT
.	TRBJ1-5	TRBV7-8	.	CASSLSSIQPQHF	TGTGCCAGCAGCTTATCCTCCATTCAGCCCCAGCATTTT
.	TRBJ2-2	TRBV20-1	TRBD2	CSARDGVAGAVGELFF	TGCAGTGCTAGAGATGGGGTAGCGGGAGCAGTCGGGGAGCTGTTTTTT
.	TRBJ2-2	TRBV5-5	.	CASSFKGRDTGELFF	TGTGCCAGCAGCTTTAAGGGGCGGGACACCGGGGAGCTGTTTTTT
.	TRBJ2-1	TRBV5-1	.	CASSSGLLSSYNEQFF	TGCGCCAGCAGCTCTGGGCTTTTAAGCTCCTACAATGAGCAGTTCTTC
many	TRBJ2-1	TRBV5-1	TRBD2	CASSGGQGEDEQFF	TGCGCCAGCTCGGGGGGGCAAGGTGAGGATGAGCAGTTCTTC
few	TRBJ1-3	TRBV12-3/TRBV12-4	.	CASSYPGKAGGNTIYF	TGTGCCAGCAGTTACCCAGGGAAGGCTGGTGGAAACACCATATATTTT
many	TRBJ2-2	TRBV24-1	.	CATRGVTGELFF	TGTGCCACGAGAGGGGTCACCGGGGAGCTGTTTTTT
.	TRBJ2-7	TRBV21-1	.	CASSPGKREALYEQYF	TGTGCCAGCAGCCCAGGGAAGCGGGAGGCTTTGTACGAGCAGTACTTC
.	TRBJ1-6	TRBV30	.	CAWSSGAWGGSYNSPLHF	TGTGCCTGGAGTAGTGGGGCCTGGGGGGGATCCTATAATTCACCCCTCCACTTT
few	TRBJ1-2	TRBV7-9	.	CASSLAGSQANYGYTF	TGTGCCAGCAGCTTAGCCGGGTCACAGGCGAACTATGGCTACACCTTC
few	TRBJ2-1	TRBV20-1	.	CSARKDGNYNEQFF	TGCAGTGCTAGAAAGGACGGAAACTACAATGAGCAGTTCTTC
.	TRBJ1-1	TRBV12-3/TRBV12-4	.	CASSSWSANTEAFF	TGTGCCAGCAGTTCCTGGTCCGCGAACACTGAAGCTTTCTTT
.	TRBJ2-7	TRBV20-1	.	CSALVGSYEQYF	TGCAGTGCCCTCGTCGGCTCGTACGAGCAGTACTTC
.	TRBJ2-7	TRBV7-9	.	CASSHSRWSTYEQYF	TGTGCCAGCAGCCACTCTAGGTGGTCAACCTACGAGCAGTACTTC
many	TRBJ1-5	TRBV4-2	.	CASSQDSNQPQHF	TGTGCCAGCAGCCAAGATTCAAATCAGCCCCAGCATTTT
.	TRBJ1-4	TRBV3-1	.	CASSQRTLPAAAEKLFF	TGTGCCAGCAGCCAGAGGACTCTCCCAGCCGCGGCTGAAAAACTGTTTTTT